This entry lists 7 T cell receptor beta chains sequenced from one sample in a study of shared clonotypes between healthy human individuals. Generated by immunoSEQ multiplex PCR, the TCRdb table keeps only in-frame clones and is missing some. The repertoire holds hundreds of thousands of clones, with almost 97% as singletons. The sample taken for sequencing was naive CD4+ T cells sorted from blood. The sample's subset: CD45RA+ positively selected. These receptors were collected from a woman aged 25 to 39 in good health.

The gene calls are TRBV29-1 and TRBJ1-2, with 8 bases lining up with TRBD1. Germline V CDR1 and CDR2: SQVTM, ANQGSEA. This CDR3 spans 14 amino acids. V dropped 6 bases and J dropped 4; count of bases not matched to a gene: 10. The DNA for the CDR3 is TGCAGCGTGGAGCCGCAGGGGGCTTCCTATGGCTACACCTTC. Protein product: CSVEPQGASYGYTF. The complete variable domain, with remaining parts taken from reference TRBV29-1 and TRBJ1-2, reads SAVISQKPSRDICQRGTSLTIQCQVDSQVTMMFWYRQQPGQSLTLIATANQGSEATYESGFVIDKFPISRPNLTFSTLTVSNMSPEDSSIYLCSVEPQGASYGYTFGSGTRLTVV.

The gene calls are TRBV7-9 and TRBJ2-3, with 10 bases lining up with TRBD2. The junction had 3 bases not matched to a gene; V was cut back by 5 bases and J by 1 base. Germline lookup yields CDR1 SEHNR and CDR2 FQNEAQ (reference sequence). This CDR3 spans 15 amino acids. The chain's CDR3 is CASSVLAGGTDTQYF. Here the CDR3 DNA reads TGTGCCAGCAGCGTTCTAGCGGGAGGCACAGATACGCAGTATTTT.

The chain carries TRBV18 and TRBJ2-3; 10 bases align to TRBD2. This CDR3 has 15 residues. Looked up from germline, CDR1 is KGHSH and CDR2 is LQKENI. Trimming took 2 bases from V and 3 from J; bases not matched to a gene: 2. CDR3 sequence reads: CASSPGLADTDTQYF. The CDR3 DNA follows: TGTGCCAGCTCACCAGGACTAGCGGATACAGATACGCAGTATTTT. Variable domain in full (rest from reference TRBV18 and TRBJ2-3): NAGVMQNPRHLVRRRGQEARLRCSPMKGHSHVYWYRQLPEEGLKFMVYLQKENIIDESGMPKERFSAEFPKEGPSILRIQQVVRGDSAAYFCASSPGLADTDTQYFGPGTRLTVL.

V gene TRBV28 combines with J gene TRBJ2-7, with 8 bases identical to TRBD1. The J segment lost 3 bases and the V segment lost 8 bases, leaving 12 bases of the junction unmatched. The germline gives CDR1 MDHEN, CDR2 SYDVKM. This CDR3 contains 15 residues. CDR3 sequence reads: CASVSTGAGSYEQYF. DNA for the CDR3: TGTGCCAGCGTATCGACAGGGGCCGGTAGCTACGAGCAGTACTTC.

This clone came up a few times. The chain's CDR3 is CASTHRRNTEAFF. Written as DNA, the CDR3 is TGTGCCAGCACCCACAGGAGGAACACTGAAGCTTTCTTT. The chain links TRBV28 to TRBJ1-1, with D possibly being TRBD1 (5 bases). The CDR3 length is 13 residues. Germline V gene data show CDR1 as MDHEN and CDR2 as SYDVKM. Trimming pared 7 bases from V and 1 base from J, leaving 10 bases between.

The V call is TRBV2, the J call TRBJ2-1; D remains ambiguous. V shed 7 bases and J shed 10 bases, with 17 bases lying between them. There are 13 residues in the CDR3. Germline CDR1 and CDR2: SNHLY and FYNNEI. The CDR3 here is CASMAGTRSEQFF. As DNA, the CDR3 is TGTGCCAGCATGGCCGGCACAAGGTCGGAGCAGTTCTTC.

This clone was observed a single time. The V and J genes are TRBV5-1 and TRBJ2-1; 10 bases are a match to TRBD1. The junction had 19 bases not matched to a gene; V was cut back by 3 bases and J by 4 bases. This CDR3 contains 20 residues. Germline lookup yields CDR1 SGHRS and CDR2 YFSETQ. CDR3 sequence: CASSSPGTGDRVAFYNEQFF. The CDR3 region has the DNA TGCGCCAGCAGCTCCCCCGGGACAGGGGATCGTGTGGCCTTTTACAATGAGCAGTTCTTC. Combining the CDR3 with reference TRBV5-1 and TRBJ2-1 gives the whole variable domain KAGVTQTPRYLIKTRGQQVTLSCSPISGHRSVSWYQQTPGQGLQFLFEYFSETQRNKGNFPGRFSGRQFSNSRSEMNVSTLELGDSALYLCASSSPGTGDRVAFYNEQFFGPGTRLTVL.